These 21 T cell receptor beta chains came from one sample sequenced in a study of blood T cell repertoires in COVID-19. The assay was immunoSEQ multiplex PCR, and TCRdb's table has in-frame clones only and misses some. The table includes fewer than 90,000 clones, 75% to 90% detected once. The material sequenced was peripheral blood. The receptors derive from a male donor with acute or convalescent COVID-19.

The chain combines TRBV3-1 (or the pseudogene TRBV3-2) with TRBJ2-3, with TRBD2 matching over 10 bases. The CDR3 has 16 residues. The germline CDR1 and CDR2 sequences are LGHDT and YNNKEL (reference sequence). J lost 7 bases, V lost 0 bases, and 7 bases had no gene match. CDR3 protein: CASSQELAGRVNTQYF. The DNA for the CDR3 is TGTGCCAGCAGCCAAGAACTAGCGGGGAGGGTTAATACGCAGTATTTT.

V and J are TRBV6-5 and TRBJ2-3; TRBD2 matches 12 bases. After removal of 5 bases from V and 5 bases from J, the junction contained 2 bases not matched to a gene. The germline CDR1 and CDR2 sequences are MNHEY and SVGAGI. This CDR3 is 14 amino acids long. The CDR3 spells CASSRTSGIDTQYF. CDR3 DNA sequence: TGTGCCAGCAGTCGGACTAGCGGGATAGATACGCAGTATTTT.

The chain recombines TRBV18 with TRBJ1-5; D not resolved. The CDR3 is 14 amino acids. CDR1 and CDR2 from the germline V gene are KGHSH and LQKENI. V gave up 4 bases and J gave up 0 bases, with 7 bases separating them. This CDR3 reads CASSLGYSNQPQHF. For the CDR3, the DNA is TGTGCCAGCTCACTCGGTTATAGCAATCAGCCCCAGCATTTT.

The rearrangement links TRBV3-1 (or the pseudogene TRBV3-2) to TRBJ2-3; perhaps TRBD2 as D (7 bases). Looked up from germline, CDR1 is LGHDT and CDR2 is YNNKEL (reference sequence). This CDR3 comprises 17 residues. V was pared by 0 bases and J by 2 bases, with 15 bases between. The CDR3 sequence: CASSQEWGGPPTDTQYF. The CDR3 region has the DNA TGTGCCAGCAGCCAAGAGTGGGGGGGCCCCCCCACAGATACGCAGTATTTT.

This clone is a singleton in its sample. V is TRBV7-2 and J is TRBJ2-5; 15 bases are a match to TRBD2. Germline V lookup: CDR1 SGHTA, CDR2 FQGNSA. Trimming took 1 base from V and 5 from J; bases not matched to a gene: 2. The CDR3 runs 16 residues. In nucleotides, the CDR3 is TGTGCCAGCAGCTTAGTAGGGACTAGCGGGGGGGAGACCCAGTACTTC. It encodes CASSLVGTSGGETQYF.

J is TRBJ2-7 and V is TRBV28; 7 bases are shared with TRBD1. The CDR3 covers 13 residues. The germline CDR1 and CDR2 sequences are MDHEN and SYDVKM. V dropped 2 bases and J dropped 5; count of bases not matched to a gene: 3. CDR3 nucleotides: TGTGCCAGCAGTTTACCGGGACAGAACGAGCAGTACTTC. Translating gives CASSLPGQNEQYF.

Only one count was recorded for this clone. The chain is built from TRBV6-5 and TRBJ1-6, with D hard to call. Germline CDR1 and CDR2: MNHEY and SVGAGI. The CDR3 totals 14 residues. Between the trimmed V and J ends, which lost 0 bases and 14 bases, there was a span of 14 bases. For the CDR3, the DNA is TGTGCCAGCAGTTACTCTCGACCTATTCAGGCCCTCCACTTT. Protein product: CASSYSRPIQALHF.

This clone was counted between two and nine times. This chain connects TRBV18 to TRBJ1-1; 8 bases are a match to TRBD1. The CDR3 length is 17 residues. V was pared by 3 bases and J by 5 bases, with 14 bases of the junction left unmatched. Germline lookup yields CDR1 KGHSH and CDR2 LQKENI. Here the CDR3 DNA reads TGTGCCAGCTCACCTGAGAGCAGGGGGCGAGGGAGGACTGAAGCTTTCTTT. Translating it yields CASSPESRGRGRTEAFF.

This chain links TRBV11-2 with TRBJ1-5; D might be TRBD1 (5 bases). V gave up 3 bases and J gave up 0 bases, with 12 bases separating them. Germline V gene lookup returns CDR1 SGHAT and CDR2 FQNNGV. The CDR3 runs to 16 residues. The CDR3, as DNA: TGTGCCAGCAGCTTTCGACTAGGGGATAGCAATCAGCCCCAGCATTTT. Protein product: CASSFRLGDSNQPQHF. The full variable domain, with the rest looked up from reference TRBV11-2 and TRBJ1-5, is EAGVAQSPRYKIIEKRQSVAFWCNPISGHATLYWYQQILGQGPKLLIQFQNNGVVDDSQLPKDRFSAERLKGVDSTLKIQPAKLEDSAVYLCASSFRLGDSNQPQHFGDGTRLSIL.

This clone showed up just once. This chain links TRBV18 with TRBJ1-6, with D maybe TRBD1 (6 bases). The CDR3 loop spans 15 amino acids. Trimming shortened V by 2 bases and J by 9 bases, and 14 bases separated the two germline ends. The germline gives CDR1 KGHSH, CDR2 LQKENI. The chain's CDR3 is CASSPGQTGFSPLHF. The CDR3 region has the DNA TGTGCCAGCTCACCAGGACAGACTGGTTTTTCACCCCTCCACTTT.

CDR3 sequence: CASRGTGVGEQFF. CDR3 bases: TGTGCCAGCAGGGGAACAGGGGTAGGCGAGCAGTTCTTC. This chain connects TRBV6-5 to TRBJ2-1; 7 nucleotides align to TRBD1. The CDR3 loop spans 13 amino acids. Germline V lookup: CDR1 MNHEY, CDR2 SVGAGI. After removal of 6 bases from V and 10 bases from J, the junction contained 9 bases not matched to a gene.

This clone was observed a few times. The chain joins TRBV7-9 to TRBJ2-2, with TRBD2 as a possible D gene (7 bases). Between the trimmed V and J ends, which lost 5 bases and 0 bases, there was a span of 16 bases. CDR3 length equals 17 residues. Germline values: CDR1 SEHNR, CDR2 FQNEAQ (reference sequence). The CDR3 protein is CASSPRGGAANTGELFF. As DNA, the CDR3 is TGTGCCAGCAGCCCTAGAGGGGGGGCCGCGAACACCGGGGAGCTGTTTTTT.

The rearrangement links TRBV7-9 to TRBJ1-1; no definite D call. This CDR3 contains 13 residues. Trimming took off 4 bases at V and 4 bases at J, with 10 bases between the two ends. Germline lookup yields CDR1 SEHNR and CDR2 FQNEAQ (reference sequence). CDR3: CASSSWAGTEAFF. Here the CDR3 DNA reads TGTGCCAGCAGCTCGTGGGCCGGCACTGAAGCTTTCTTT.

The CDR3 region is CASSQKDRPNTEAFF. CDR3 bases: TGTGCCAGCAGCCAAAAGGACAGGCCGAACACTGAAGCTTTCTTT. This chain links TRBV3-1 (or the pseudogene TRBV3-2) with TRBJ1-1; 7 bases align to TRBD1. J was trimmed by 1 base and V by 2 bases; bases with no gene match: 4. Germline assignment: CDR1 LGHDT and CDR2 YNNKEL (reference sequence). The CDR3 is made up of 15 amino acids.

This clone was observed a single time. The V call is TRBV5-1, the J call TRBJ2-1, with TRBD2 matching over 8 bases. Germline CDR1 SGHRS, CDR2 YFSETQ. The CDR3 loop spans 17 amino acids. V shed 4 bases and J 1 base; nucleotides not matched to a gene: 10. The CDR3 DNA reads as TGCGCCAGCAGCCCCGGGGGGGCGGGCCTTTCCTACAATGAGCAGTTCTTC. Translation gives CASSPGGAGLSYNEQFF.

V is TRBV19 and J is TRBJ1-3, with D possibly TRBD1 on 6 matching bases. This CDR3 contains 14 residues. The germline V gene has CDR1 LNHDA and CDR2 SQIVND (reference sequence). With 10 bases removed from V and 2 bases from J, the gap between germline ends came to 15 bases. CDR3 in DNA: TGTGCCACCCGGGGGGGCATGGCTGGAAACACCATATATTTT. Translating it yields CATRGGMAGNTIYF.

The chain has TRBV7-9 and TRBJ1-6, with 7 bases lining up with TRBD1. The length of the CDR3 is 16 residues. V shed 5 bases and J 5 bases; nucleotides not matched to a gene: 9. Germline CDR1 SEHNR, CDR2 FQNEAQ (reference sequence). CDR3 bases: TGTGCCAGCAGCCATCCTCCGGGACAGAATAATTCACCCCTCCACTTT. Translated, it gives CASSHPPGQNNSPLHF.

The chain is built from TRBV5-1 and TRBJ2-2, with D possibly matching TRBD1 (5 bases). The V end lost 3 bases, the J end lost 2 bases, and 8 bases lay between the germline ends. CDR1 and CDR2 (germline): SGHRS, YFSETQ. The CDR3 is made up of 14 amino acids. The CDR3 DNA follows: TGCGCCAGCAGCTCGGACAAAAACACCGGGGAGCTGTTTTTT. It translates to CASSSDKNTGELFF. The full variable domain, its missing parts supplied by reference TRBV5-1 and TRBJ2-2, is KAGVTQTPRYLIKTRGQQVTLSCSPISGHRSVSWYQQTPGQGLQFLFEYFSETQRNKGNFPGRFSGRQFSNSRSEMNVSTLELGDSALYLCASSSDKNTGELFFGEGSRLTVL.

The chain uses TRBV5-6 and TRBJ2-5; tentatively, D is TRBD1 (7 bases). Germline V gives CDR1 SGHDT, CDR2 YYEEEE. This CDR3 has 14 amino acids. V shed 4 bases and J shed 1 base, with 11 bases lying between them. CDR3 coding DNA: TGTGCCAGCAGCGCGGGACAGATCCAAGAGACCCAGTACTTC. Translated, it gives CASSAGQIQETQYF.

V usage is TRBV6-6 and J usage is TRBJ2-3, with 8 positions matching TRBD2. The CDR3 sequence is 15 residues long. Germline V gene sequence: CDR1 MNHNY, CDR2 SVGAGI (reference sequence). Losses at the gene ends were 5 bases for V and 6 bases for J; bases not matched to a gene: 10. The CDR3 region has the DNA TGTGCCAGCAGTCGACCGGGACTAGATTCCGATACGCAGTATTTT. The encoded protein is CASSRPGLDSDTQYF.

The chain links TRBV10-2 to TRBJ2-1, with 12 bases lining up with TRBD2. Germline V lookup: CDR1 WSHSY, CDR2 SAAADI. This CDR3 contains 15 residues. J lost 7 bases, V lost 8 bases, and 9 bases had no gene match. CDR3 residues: CASAWTSGDRNEQFF. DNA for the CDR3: TGCGCCAGCGCCTGGACTAGCGGGGATCGGAATGAGCAGTTCTTC.